This paragraph reports one T cell receptor beta chain. There is no known antigen for this receptor. One base away there is no much larger clone; base qualities are not given. What the time point label conveys for this sample: week 35, safety follow-up. A 20-mer mutant IDH1 peptide at 300 micrograms in Montanide made up each vaccine dose, which was injected subcutaneously together with topical imiquimod. Patients were given eight vaccinations, in weeks 1, 3, 5, 7, 11, 15, 19 and 23, which matched visits V03 through V10. Donors had newly diagnosed WHO grade 3 or 4 IDH1-mutant astrocytomas with loss of nuclear ATRX. The samples were drawn from NOA16, a multicentre, single-arm, open-label phase I trial in Germany that tested a mutant IDH1 peptide vaccine in humans for the first time. Genomic DNA for TCRB sequencing was extracted from EDTA blood using the DNeasy Blood and Tissue Kit. The receptor library was made with the immunoSEQ multiplex PCR assay. Following the manufacturer's protocol, the hsTCRB Kit was used to amplify rearranged TCR beta chain sequences. TCRB libraries were sequenced on an Illumina MiSeq. Per the original workflow: The proprietary platform of the kit vendor was used for demultiplexing, trimming and gene mapping. The immuneACCESS repertoire file appears here via TCRdb, limited to in-frame rearrangements. These files lack a portion of the clones; in checked studies, under half of the deficit traces to unresolved V genes, and the cause of the others is not known. V and J calls and clone size follow that table, whereas D and trimming were derived from the DNA. Here the sample has around 41,000 clones; around 91% occur a single time. The ten largest clones represent around 1.5% of the sample.

Trimming takes 3 bases from V and 4 bases from J, and the germline ends sit 31 bases apart. From the cysteine up to the phenylalanine, the CDR3 has a length of 21 residues. Only CDR3 DNA is held: 63 bases, read in frame from base 1. As encoded in the germline V gene, CDR1 is SGHDN while CDR2 is FVKESK. This sample is drawn from a study of a mutant IDH1 vaccine in newly diagnosed glioma (dated by TCRdb to the early 2020s). With regard to the full study: Vaccination began 4-6 weeks after radiotherapy alone, or alongside temozolomide cycles in the chemotherapy-containing groups. Of the approximately 35 treated patients, approximately 62% were male and approximately 38% were female, and the mean age was approximately 37 years. Before enrollment, patients had received standard therapy of radiotherapy alone, temozolomide alone, or radiochemotherapy with temozolomide; most received the combination. The week-35 safety follow-up was designated visit V12, and the week-47 end of study was designated visit V13. Peripheral blood was collected at six visits: V03 (baseline), V05, V07, V10, V12 and V13. For exploratory analyses, longitudinal TCRB deep sequencing was carried out in approximately 25 treated patients wherever samples were available. Study-level results and caveats: Availability determined which PBMC samples were chosen for TCRB deep sequencing. No apparent relationship was observed between pseudoprogression and alterations in the top peripheral T cell clonotypes detected by TCRB sequencing. According to the authors, sample limitations meant that analyses of patient blood samples could not be reproduced. Immune responses induced by the vaccine were seen in approximately 93% of patients across multiple MHC alleles.

The chain is assembled from TRBV14 and TRBJ1-3; tentative D gene TRBD1, with 6 bases matching. Sequenced here: PBMCs, sampled from a glioma patient whose treatment included an IDH1 peptide vaccine. The clonotype was recovered from a man between 40 and 49 years old with glioma. The nucleotide sequence is given as TGTGCCAGCAGCCATGACACGTGGTCAGGGGATTTTCAGGATGTCGGAAACACCATATATTTT. This codes for CASSHDTWSGDFQDVGNTIYF. The full variable domain, with segments outside the CDR3 supplied by the reference TRBV14 and TRBJ1-3 proteins, appears as EAGVTQFPSHSVIEKGQTVTLRCDPISGHDNLYWYRRVMGKEIKFLLHFVKESKQDESGMPNNRFLAERTGGTYSTLKVQPAELEDSGVYFCASSHDTWSGDFQDVGNTIYFGEGSWLTVV.